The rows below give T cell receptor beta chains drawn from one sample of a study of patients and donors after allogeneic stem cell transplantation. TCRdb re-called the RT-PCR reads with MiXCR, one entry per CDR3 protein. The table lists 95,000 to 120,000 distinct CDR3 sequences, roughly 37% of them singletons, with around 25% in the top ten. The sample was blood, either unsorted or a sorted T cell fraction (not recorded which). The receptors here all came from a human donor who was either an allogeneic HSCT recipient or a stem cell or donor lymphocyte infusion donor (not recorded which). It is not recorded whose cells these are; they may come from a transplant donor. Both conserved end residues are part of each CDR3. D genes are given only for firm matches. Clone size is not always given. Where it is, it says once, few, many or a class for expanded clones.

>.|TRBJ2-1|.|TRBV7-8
TGTGCCAGCAGCTCATCAGGGGCGCATACCAATGAGCAGTTCTTC
CASSSSGAHTNEQFF
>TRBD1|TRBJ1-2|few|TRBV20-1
TGCAGTGCTAGAGGACAGGGGAACTATGGCTACACCTTC
CSARGQGNYGYTF
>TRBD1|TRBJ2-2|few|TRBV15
TGTGCCACCAGCAACAGGGGGTGGAATGGGGAGCTGTTTTTT
CATSNRGWNGELFF
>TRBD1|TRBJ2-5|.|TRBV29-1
TGCAGCGTATTACAGGGGGCTGGAGAGACCCAGTACTTC
CSVLQGAGETQYF
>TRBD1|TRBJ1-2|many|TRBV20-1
TGCAGTGTGAGCGGACGGACGGGACAGGGTGATGGCTACACCTTC
CSVSGRTGQGDGYTF
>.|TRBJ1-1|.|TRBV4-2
TGTGCCAGCAGCCGGGCAGGCGTGAACACTGAAGCTTTCTTT
CASSRAGVNTEAFF
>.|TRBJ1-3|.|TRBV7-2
TGTGCCAGCGCCACCCGTGGACTCTCTGGAAACACCATATATTTT
CASATRGLSGNTIYF
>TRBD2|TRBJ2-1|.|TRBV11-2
TGTGCCAGCAGCTCCCTTAGCGGGGGGAAATACAATGAGCAGTTCTTC
CASSSLSGGKYNEQFF
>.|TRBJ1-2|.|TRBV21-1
TGTGCCAGCAGCTTCGATGGCTACACCTTC
CASSFDGYTF
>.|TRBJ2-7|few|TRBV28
TGTGCCAGCTACCCTAATGGGGGTTCCTACGAGCAGTACTTC
CASYPNGGSYEQYF
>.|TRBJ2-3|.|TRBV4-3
TGCGCCAGCAGCCGAGGCGGATCCACAGATACGCAGTATTTT
CASSRGGSTDTQYF
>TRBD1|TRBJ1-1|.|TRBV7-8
TGTGCCAGCAGCCCCCGTCGGGACAGGGCGCACACTGAAGCTTTCTTT
CASSPRRDRAHTEAFF
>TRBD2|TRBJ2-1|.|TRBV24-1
TGTGCCACCAGTGACGGTGGACTAGCGGGCTACAATGAGCAGTTCTTC
CATSDGGLAGYNEQFF